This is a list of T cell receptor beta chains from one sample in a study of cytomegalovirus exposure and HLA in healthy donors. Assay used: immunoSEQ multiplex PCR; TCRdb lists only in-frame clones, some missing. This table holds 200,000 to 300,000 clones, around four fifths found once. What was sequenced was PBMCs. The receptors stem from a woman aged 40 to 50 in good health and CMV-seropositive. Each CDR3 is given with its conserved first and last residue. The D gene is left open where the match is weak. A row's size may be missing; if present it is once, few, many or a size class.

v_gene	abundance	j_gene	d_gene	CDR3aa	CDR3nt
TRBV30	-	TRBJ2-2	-	CAWSDARGRTGELFF	TGTGCCTGGAGTGACGCCAGGGGACGGACCGGGGAGCTGTTTTTT
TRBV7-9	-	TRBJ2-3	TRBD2	CASSTGTSVSSTDTQYF	TGTGCCAGCAGTACCGGGACTAGCGTCTCTAGCACAGATACGCAGTATTTT
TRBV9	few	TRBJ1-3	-	CASSGTPGNTIYF	TGTGCCAGCAGCGGGACTCCGGGAAACACCATATATTTT
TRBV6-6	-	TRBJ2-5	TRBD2	CASRPSGSYGETQYF	TGTGCCAGCAGACCCAGCGGGAGTTATGGAGAGACCCAGTACTTC
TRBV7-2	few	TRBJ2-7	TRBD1	CASSLASTGDDYEQYF	TGTGCCAGCAGCTTAGCGTCGACAGGGGACGACTACGAGCAGTACTTC
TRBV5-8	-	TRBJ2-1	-	CASSFYRGIYNEQFF	TGTGCCAGCAGCTTTTATAGGGGGATATACAATGAGCAGTTCTTC
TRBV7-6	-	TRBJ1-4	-	CASAGQFHEKLFF	TGTGCCAGCGCAGGACAGTTTCATGAAAAACTGTTTTTT
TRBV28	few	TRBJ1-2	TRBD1	CASSLWGQGYGYTF	TGTGCCAGCAGTTTATGGGGACAGGGCTATGGCTACACCTTC
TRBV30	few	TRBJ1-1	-	CAGGLLNTEAFF	TGTGCTGGAGGCCTCCTGAACACTGAAGCTTTCTTT
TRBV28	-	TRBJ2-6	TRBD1	CATGQGASGANVLTF	TGTGCCACAGGACAGGGCGCCTCTGGGGCCAACGTCCTGACTTTC
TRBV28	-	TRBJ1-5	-	CASSLGAGIGQPQHF	TGTGCCAGCAGTCTGGGTGCAGGGATAGGTCAGCCCCAGCATTTT
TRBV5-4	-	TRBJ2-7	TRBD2	CASSSTTSGPAYEQYF	TGTGCCAGCAGCTCCACGACTAGCGGGCCTGCCTACGAGCAGTACTTC
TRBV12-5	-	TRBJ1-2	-	CASGSPPGIYGYTF	TGTGCTAGTGGATCCCCCCCAGGGATCTATGGCTACACCTTC
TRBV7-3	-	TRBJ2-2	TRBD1	CASSPGRTGGTGELFF	TGTGCCAGCAGCCCAGGGAGGACAGGGGGAACCGGGGAGCTGTTTTTT
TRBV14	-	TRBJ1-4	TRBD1	CASTQGGSNEKLFF	TGTGCCAGCACCCAAGGGGGCTCTAATGAAAAACTGTTTTTT
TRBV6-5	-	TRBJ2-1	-	CATTRWGGAYNEQFF	TGTGCCACCACGCGTTGGGGCGGGGCCTACAATGAGCAGTTCTTC
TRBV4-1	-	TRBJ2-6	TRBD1	CASSQEGQGVSGANVLTF	TGCGCCAGCAGCCAAGAGGGACAGGGGGTCTCTGGGGCCAACGTCCTGACTTTC
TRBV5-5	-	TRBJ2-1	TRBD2	CASSLLADSYNEQFF	TGTGCCAGCAGCTTGCTAGCGGACTCCTACAATGAGCAGTTCTTC
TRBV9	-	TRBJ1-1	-	CASSVGGGVNTEAFF	TGTGCCAGCAGCGTAGGGGGGGGCGTGAACACTGAAGCTTTCTTT
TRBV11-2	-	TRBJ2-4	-	CASSLVGGLAKNIQYF	TGTGCCAGCAGCTTAGTTGGCGGACTAGCCAAAAACATTCAGTACTTC
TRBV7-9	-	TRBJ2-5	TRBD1	CASSPHPRGSTGVETQYF	TGTGCCAGCAGCCCTCATCCACGAGGGTCCACAGGGGTGGAGACCCAGTACTTC
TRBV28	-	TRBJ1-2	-	CASRTSSGTSSSGYTF	TGTGCCAGCAGAACTAGTTCCGGGACAAGTAGTAGTGGCTACACCTTC
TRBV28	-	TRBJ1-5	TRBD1	CASSLSGQGLNQPQHF	TGTGCCAGCAGTCTATCGGGACAGGGCCTCAATCAGCCCCAGCATTTT
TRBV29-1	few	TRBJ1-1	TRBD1	CSVETGAATEAFF	TGCAGCGTGGAAACAGGGGCGGCCACTGAAGCTTTCTTT
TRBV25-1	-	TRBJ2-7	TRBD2	CASSEGLAGVYEQYF	TGTGCCAGCAGTGAGGGACTAGCGGGAGTTTACGAGCAGTACTTC
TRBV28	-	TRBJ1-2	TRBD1	CASSSDRGYTF	TGTGCCAGCAGCTCGGACAGGGGTTACACCTTC
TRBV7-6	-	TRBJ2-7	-	CASSLGPGLGDEQYF	TGTGCCAGCAGCTTAGGGCCGGGACTTGGGGACGAGCAGTACTTC
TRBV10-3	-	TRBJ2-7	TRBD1	CAISRTGTYEQYF	TGTGCCATCAGTCGGACAGGGACCTACGAGCAGTACTTC
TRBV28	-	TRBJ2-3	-	CASSLKQPTDTQYF	TGTGCCAGCAGTTTAAAACAGCCCACAGATACGCAGTATTTT
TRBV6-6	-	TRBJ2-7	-	CASGLWGEGYEQYF	TGTGCCAGTGGATTATGGGGTGAGGGCTACGAGCAGTACTTC
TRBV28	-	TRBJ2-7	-	CAPRGRFFYEQYF	TGTGCCCCCCGGGGGAGATTTTTCTACGAGCAGTACTTC
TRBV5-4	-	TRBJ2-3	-	CASSSDRLENADTQYF	TGTGCCAGCAGCTCTGATAGACTAGAAAATGCAGATACGCAGTATTTT
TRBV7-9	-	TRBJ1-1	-	CASSVPWQARIEAFF	TGTGCCAGCAGCGTTCCATGGCAGGCTCGCATTGAAGCTTTCTTT
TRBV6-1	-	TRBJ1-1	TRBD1	CASSEGLTGKDSEAFF	TGTGCCAGCAGTGAAGGATTGACAGGGAAGGATTCTGAAGCTTTCTTT
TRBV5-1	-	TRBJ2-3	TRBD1	CASSLRGQGTDTQYF	TGCGCCAGCAGCTTGAGGGGACAGGGTACAGATACGCAGTATTTT
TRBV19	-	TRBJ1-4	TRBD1	CASRTGQGIGEKLFF	TGTGCCAGTAGAACTGGACAGGGGATAGGTGAAAAACTGTTTTTT
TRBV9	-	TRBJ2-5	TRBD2	CASSVAASGEETQYF	TGTGCCAGCAGCGTAGCCGCCAGCGGGGAAGAGACCCAGTACTTC
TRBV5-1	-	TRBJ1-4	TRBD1	CASRNGTANEKLFF	TGCGCCAGCAGAAACGGGACAGCAAATGAAAAACTGTTTTTT
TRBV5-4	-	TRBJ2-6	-	CASSLYVGVPGANVLTF	TGTGCCAGCAGCTTGTACGTGGGAGTACCAGGGGCCAACGTCCTGACTTTC
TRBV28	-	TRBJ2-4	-	CASKTLAPNIQYF	TGTGCCTCAAAAACCTTAGCCCCAAACATTCAGTACTTC
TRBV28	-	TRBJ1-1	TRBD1	CASSSPGTALNTEAFF	TGTGCCAGCAGTTCCCCCGGGACAGCTTTGAACACTGAAGCTTTCTTT
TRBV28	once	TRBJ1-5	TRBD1	CASSARGNQPQHF	TGTGCCAGCAGTGCCAGGGGGAATCAGCCCCAGCATTTT
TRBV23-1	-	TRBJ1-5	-	CATDGQFGHQPQHF	TGCGCCACCGATGGACAATTCGGGCATCAGCCCCAGCATTTT
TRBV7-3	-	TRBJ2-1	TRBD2	CASSLAGGPSGEQFF	TGTGCCAGCAGTCTAGCGGGAGGTCCATCGGGGGAGCAGTTCTTC
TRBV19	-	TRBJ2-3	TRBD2	CASSPQRGYTDTQYF	TGTGCCAGTAGTCCCCAGCGGGGCTACACAGATACGCAGTATTTT
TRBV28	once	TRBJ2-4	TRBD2	CASSLGEGRGKNIQYF	TGTGCCAGCAGTTTAGGGGAGGGCAGAGGCAAAAACATTCAGTACTTC
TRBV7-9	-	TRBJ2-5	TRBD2	CASSFAPAGAAETQYF	TGTGCCAGCAGCTTCGCCCCAGCGGGGGCCGCGGAGACCCAGTACTTC
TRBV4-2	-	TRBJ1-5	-	CASSQDRGAGAGNQPQHF	TGTGCCAGCAGCCAAGATCGGGGGGCGGGGGCAGGAAATCAGCCCCAGCATTTT
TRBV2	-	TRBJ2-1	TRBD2	CASRLQRTSGNNEQFF	TGTGCCAGCAGGTTACAACGGACTAGCGGTAACAATGAGCAGTTCTTC
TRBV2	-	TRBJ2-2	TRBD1	CATTQGANGELFF	TGTGCCACCACTCAGGGGGCGAACGGGGAGCTGTTTTTT
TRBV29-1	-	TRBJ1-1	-	CSVAGGQNTEAFF	TGCAGCGTTGCTGGCGGGCAGAACACTGAAGCTTTCTTT
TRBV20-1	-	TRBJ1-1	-	CSASPEFEAFF	TGCAGTGCTAGTCCGGAGTTTGAAGCTTTCTTT
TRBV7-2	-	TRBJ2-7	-	CASSLASAPSYEQYF	TGTGCCAGCAGCCTTGCTAGCGCACCATCCTACGAGCAGTACTTC
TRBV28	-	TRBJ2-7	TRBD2	CASSSPGLATYEQYF	TGTGCCAGCAGTTCTCCGGGACTAGCCACCTACGAGCAGTACTTC